This T cell receptor beta chain stems from a study of Ad26.COV2.S vaccination and SARS-CoV-2 variants. Treatment given: roughly 19 received Ad26.COV2.S at low or high dose, single or two shots; roughly five received placebo; per-sample allocation not given. Following the first vaccine or placebo injection, samples were taken on day 63. The assay was immunoSEQ multiplex PCR, and TCRdb's table has in-frame clones only and misses some. The sample lists 400,000 to 450,000 clones; roughly 90% were seen once. The V end was cut by 5 bases, the J end by 8 bases, with 13 bases between. The CDR3 length is 13 residues. CDR1 is SGHTA and CDR2 is FQGNSA in the germline V gene.

The origin of this receptor is a person aged 18 to 59 who received the Ad26.COV2.S COVID-19 vaccine or a placebo. The sample here was peripheral blood, taken in a trial of Ad26.COV2.S vaccine versus placebo. V and J are TRBV7-2 and TRBJ2-1; D is uncertain. CDR3 loop: CASSPPYGYEQFF. In nucleotides, the CDR3 is TGTGCCAGCAGCCCCCCCTATGGGTATGAGCAGTTCTTC. The entire variable domain, with the rest obtained from reference TRBV7-2 and TRBJ2-1, is as follows: GAGVSQSPSNKVTEKGKDVELRCDPISGHTALYWYRQSLGQGLEFLIYFQGNSAPDKSGLPSDRFSAERTGGSVSTLTIQRTQQEDSAVYLCASSPPYGYEQFFGPGTRLTVL.